A selection of T cell receptor beta chains follows, all from one sample in a study of metastatic and nonmetastatic thyroid tumors. TCRdb re-called the PCR reads through MiXCR. The sample shows around 18,000 clones, 25% to 30% of them seen only once. The sequencing input was tumor tissue. Receptors originate from a female donor with papillary thyroid cancer or a benign thyroid nodule (not recorded which). Some clones in this sample may be carry-over from other donors' samples. CDR3s include the opening cysteine and the closing phenylalanine or tryptophan. D genes are given only for firm matches. Rows may omit the clone size; those that give it use once, few, many or a size class.

>TRBV15|TRBJ2-7|NA|14|NA
CATSRLRNAYEQYF
TGTGCCACCAGCAGGCTCAGGAATGCCTACGAGCAGTACTTC
>TRBV4-2|TRBJ2-1|once|16|NA
CASSLMTDHTGSEQFF
TGTGCCAGCAGCCTCATGACAGATCATACAGGGAGTGAGCAGTTCTTC
>TRBV7-9|TRBJ1-6|NA|15|TRBD1
CASSSTGQPNSPLHF
TGTGCCAGCAGCTCGACGGGACAGCCTAATTCACCCCTCCACTTT
>TRBV11-1|TRBJ2-6|NA|19|TRBD2
CASSPNVAGGPAGANVLTF
TGTGCCAGCAGCCCGAATGTGGCGGGAGGACCTGCTGGGGCCAACGTCCTGACTTTC
>TRBV6-1|TRBJ1-2|NA|15|NA
CASSRVGGPPYGYTF
TGTGCCAGCAGTCGGGTGGGGGGGCCTCCCTATGGCTACACCTTC
>TRBV6-5|TRBJ2-7|few|15|NA
CASSYSVPGPHEQYF
TGTGCCAGCAGTTATTCCGTGCCGGGGCCCCACGAGCAGTACTTC
>TRBV10-3|TRBJ2-2|NA|15|TRBD2
CAISGGIAGTGELFF
TGTGCCATCAGTGGGGGGATAGCGGGCACCGGGGAGCTGTTTTTT
>TRBV19|TRBJ2-3|NA|16|NA
CASSIDRFHEPDTQYF
TGTGCCAGTAGTATTGATAGATTCCACGAGCCAGATACGCAGTATTTT
>TRBV11-2|TRBJ2-2|NA|13|NA
CASSLGITGELFF
TGTGCCAGCAGCTTAGGTATCACCGGGGAGCTGTTTTTT
>TRBV20-1|TRBJ2-3|NA|16|NA
CSAMTVGGSITDTQYF
TGCAGTGCTATGACCGTGGGGGGCTCGATTACAGATACGCAGTATTTT
>TRBV11-2|TRBJ2-5|medium-sized|15|NA
CASSPYPKGTETQYF
TGTGCCAGCAGCCCCTATCCCAAGGGGACGGAGACCCAGTACTTC
>TRBV10-3|TRBJ2-3|NA|17|NA
CASSEKVSGEGTDTPYF
TGTGCCAGCAGTGAGAAGGTTAGCGGGGAGGGGACAGATACGCCGTATTTT